This T cell receptor (beta chain) was found in a study of shared clonotypes between healthy human individuals. There were no recent acute infections or vaccinations among the donors, who were healthy HIV-negative adults. As to this clone: Its antigen is still unknown.

V lost 1 base to trimming and J lost 6 bases; unmatched junction nucleotides: 4. Germline lookup yields CDR1 GTSNPN and CDR2 SVGIG (reference sequence). CDR3 size: 13 residues. Source study methods: Without quality scores, immunoSEQ junctional reads could not be filtered like full-length reads. The assay was immunoSEQ multiplex PCR, and TCRdb's table has in-frame clones only and misses some. D and trimming were read from the DNA, whereas the V and J calls and clone size are those reported in that table. The sample yields roughly 1 million clones, more than 65% seen once. Study-wide findings and caveats: Rarefaction revealed incomplete sorted-subset sequencing despite large depth.

Sample: memory CD4+ T cells sorted from blood. Described subset: CD45RA-negative fraction. J is TRBJ2-3 and V is TRBV30, with 7 bases fitting TRBD2. The TCR comes from a man between 18 and 35 years old in good health. CDR3 residues: CAWSATSADTQYF. CDR3 bases: TGTGCCTGGAGTGCAACTAGCGCTGATACGCAGTATTTT.